The 20 T cell receptor beta chains below come from one sample, sequenced in a study of monozygotic twins with inflammatory bowel disease. Following a re-call of the 5' RACE reads, TCRdb has one entry per CDR3 protein and lacks DNA. The table lists about 380,000 distinct CDR3 sequences. Sequenced sample: blood. These receptor sequences come from a human donor with ulcerative colitis or Crohn's disease, or a healthy co-twin of an affected twin (not recorded which).

This chain links TRBV5-6 with TRBJ2-3. This CDR3 has 16 amino acids. Germline lookup yields CDR1 SGHDT and CDR2 YYEEEE. CDR3 sequence reads: CASRSLRNFGTDTQYF.

The chain carries TRBV7-9 and TRBJ2-3; TCRdb's D call of TRBD1 is untestable without DNA. Germline V gives CDR1 SEHNR, CDR2 FQNEAQ (reference sequence). The CDR3 is made up of 16 amino acids. The CDR3 protein is CASSLVPRGTTDTQYF. Complete variable domain (other parts from reference TRBV7-9 and TRBJ2-3): DTGVSQNPRHKITKRGQNVTFRCDPISEHNRLYWYRQTLGQGPEFLTYFQNEAQLEKSRLLSDRFSAERPKGSFSTLEIQRTEQGDSAMYLCASSLVPRGTTDTQYFGPGTRLTVL.

This chain links TRBV5-1 with TRBJ2-1; TCRdb calls TRBD2, which cannot be checked without DNA. Germline lookup yields CDR1 SGHRS and CDR2 YFSETQ. The CDR3 extends over 15 amino acids. CDR3 sequence: CASSGGTSSYNEQFF. Complete variable domain (other parts from reference TRBV5-1 and TRBJ2-1): KAGVTQTPRYLIKTRGQQVTLSCSPISGHRSVSWYQQTPGQGLQFLFEYFSETQRNKGNFPGRFSGRQFSNSRSEMNVSTLELGDSALYLCASSGGTSSYNEQFFGPGTRLTVL.

The chain combines TRBV7-9 with TRBJ1-1; TCRdb selects TRBD1, and the lack of DNA leaves this call unchecked. Germline V CDR1 and CDR2: SEHNR, FQNEAQ (reference sequence). The CDR3 totals 14 residues. CDR3: CASSFPQANTEAFF.

The chain's CDR3 is CASSISGTSANTQYF. The V and J genes are TRBV19 and TRBJ2-3; the D call of TRBD1 rests on TCRdb alone, since no DNA is present to check it. CDR1 is LNHDA, CDR2 SQIVND, per germline (reference sequence). The CDR3 has 15 residues.

The chain joins TRBV24-1 to TRBJ2-2; TCRdb indicates TRBD1, and absent DNA this call remains unverified. This CDR3 is built from 15 residues. The germline V gene encodes CDR1 KGHDR and CDR2 SFDVKD. CDR3 in amino acids: CATSETDRVNGELFF.

V gene TRBV10-3 combines with J gene TRBJ2-1; TCRdb proposes TRBD1, but this gene call is untestable without DNA. The CDR3 has 14 amino acids. CDR1 and CDR2 from the germline V gene are ENHRY and SYGVKD. CDR3 sequence: CAISDRQGIGEQFF.

The genes are TRBV20-1 and TRBJ1-1; TCRdb's assignment of TRBD1 cannot be checked, as there is no DNA. CDR1 and CDR2 from the germline V gene are DFQATT and SNEGSKA (reference sequence). This CDR3 spans 14 amino acids. The chain's CDR3 is CSARTGGPNTEAFF.

V usage is TRBV18 and J usage is TRBJ2-7; the TCRdb call, TRBD1, lacks DNA for checking. CDR1 is KGHSH, CDR2 LQKENI, per germline. The CDR3 consists of 13 residues. The CDR3 here is CASSPDRNYEQYF. Complete variable domain (other parts from reference TRBV18 and TRBJ2-7): NAGVMQNPRHLVRRRGQEARLRCSPMKGHSHVYWYRQLPEEGLKFMVYLQKENIIDESGMPKERFSAEFPKEGPSILRIQQVVRGDSAAYFCASSPDRNYEQYFGPGTRLTVT.

CDR3 in amino acids: CASSQEGSQPWQPQHF. The chain is built from TRBV4-3 and TRBJ1-5; the TRBD1 assignment by TCRdb is unverifiable without DNA. From germline, CDR1 is LGHNA and CDR2 YSLEER. The CDR3 contains 16 residues.

V and J are TRBV20-1 and TRBJ2-7; as DNA is missing, the TRBD1 call by TCRdb cannot be tested. The CDR3 runs to 14 residues. The V gene's germline CDR1 is DFQATT and CDR2 SNEGSKA (reference sequence). CDR3 loop: CSAQDRGRVYEQYF.

CDR3 sequence: CASSHSSGGAGDTQYF. This rearrangement joins TRBV6-5 to TRBJ2-3; TCRdb's D call, TRBD1, is unchecked because there is no DNA. Germline CDR1 reads MNHEY; CDR2 reads SVGAGI. The CDR3 has 16 amino acids.

The rearrangement uses TRBV2 and TRBJ2-5. This CDR3 contains 14 residues. The germline CDR1 and CDR2 sequences are SNHLY and FYNNEI. CDR3 region: CASSEGDMRETQYF.

The chain has TRBV18 and TRBJ1-2; the TCRdb D gene call, TRBD1, has no DNA to confirm it. CDR3 length: 15 amino acids. CDR1 is KGHSH, CDR2 LQKENI, per germline. The CDR3 loop is CASSPRGQGDYGYTF.

V and J are TRBV20-1 and TRBJ2-7. The CDR3 totals 13 residues. CDR1 DFQATT and CDR2 SNEGSKA come from the germline V gene (reference sequence). CDR3 residues: CSARRVFNYEQYF.

This chain links TRBV7-9 with TRBJ2-7. The V gene's germline CDR1 is SEHNR and CDR2 FQNEAQ (reference sequence). There are 13 residues in the CDR3. This CDR3 reads CASSLARGDEQYF.

V usage is TRBV20-1 and J usage is TRBJ1-1; TCRdb gives TRBD1 as the D gene, but with no DNA this cannot be confirmed. Looked up from germline, CDR1 is DFQATT and CDR2 is SNEGSKA (reference sequence). The CDR3 is 15 residues long. The CDR3: CRAIGGTGASAEAFF.

The chain uses TRBV10-2 and TRBJ2-2. The length of the CDR3 is 15 residues. Germline values: CDR1 WSHSY, CDR2 SAAADI. CDR3 sequence: CASSESHANTGELFF.

The chain recombines TRBV7-9 with TRBJ1-6; absent DNA, TCRdb's TRBD1 call cannot be checked. Per the germline V gene, CDR1 is SEHNR and CDR2 is FQNEAQ (reference sequence). The CDR3 runs 14 residues. The CDR3 here is CASSSPGTASPLHF.

The V gene is TRBV11-2, the J gene TRBJ2-7; as DNA is missing, the TRBD1 call by TCRdb cannot be tested. Germline lookup yields CDR1 SGHAT and CDR2 FQNNGV. The CDR3 length is 16 residues. CDR3 protein: CASSGQVHTYSYEQYF.